This TCR beta chain was observed in a study of patients and donors after allogeneic stem cell transplantation. TCRdb ran MiXCR on the RT-PCR reads and lists one entry per CDR3 protein. The table shows 1,400 or so distinct CDR3 sequences, with around a quarter occurring only once. There are 13 residues in the CDR3. Trimming shortened V by 3 bases and J by 8 bases, and 11 bases separated the two germline ends. Germline values: CDR1 KGHSH, CDR2 LQKENI. V gene TRBV18 combines with J gene TRBJ2-1; D unclear. Sequencing used blood, either unsorted or a sorted T cell fraction (not recorded which). This clonotype was obtained from a human donor who was either an allogeneic HSCT recipient or a stem cell or donor lymphocyte infusion donor (not recorded which). It is not recorded whose cells these are; they may come from a transplant donor. CDR3 amino acids: CASSPPSVDEQFF. In DNA form, the CDR3 reads TGTGCCAGCTCACCGCCTTCGGTGGATGAGCAGTTCTTC. The whole variable domain, remainder taken from reference TRBV18 and TRBJ2-1, is NAGVMQNPRHLVRRRGQEARLRCSPMKGHSHVYWYRQLPEEGLKFMVYLQKENIIDESGMPKERFSAEFPKEGPSILRIQQVVRGDSAAYFCASSPPSVDEQFFGPGTRLTVL.